This TCR beta chain was obtained from a study of cytomegalovirus exposure and HLA in healthy donors. This CDR3 comprises 16 residues. Germline assignment: CDR1 LNHDA and CDR2 SQIVND (reference sequence). V trimming: 3 bases; J trimming: 7 bases; junction bases outside the gene matches: 15. 60 Vbeta and 13 Jbeta primers were used in PCR. TCRdb keeps only in-frame clones here, not all; method: immunoSEQ multiplex PCR. This table lists about 130,000 clones. Sequencing was carried out using PBMCs. The rearrangement links TRBV19 to TRBJ2-7; the match to TRBD2 covers 7 bases. The receptor was derived from a woman in her forties in good health and CMV-seropositive. In DNA, the CDR3 is TGTGCCAGTAGTATGGGCCTCGGGAGGCCTCAATGGGAGCAGTACTTC. Translating it yields CASSMGLGRPQWEQYF.